The 3 T cell receptor beta chains reported below all come from one sample, sequenced in a study of blood T cell repertoires in COVID-19. Sequencing was performed with immunoSEQ multiplex PCR; in TCRdb, only in-frame clones are kept and a portion is missing. The data hold roughly 300,000 clones, with roughly 88% observed a single time. What was sequenced was PBMCs or T cells enriched from blood (not recorded which). Source of these receptors: a woman between 40 and 55 years old with acute COVID-19.

The chain is built from TRBV11-2 and TRBJ2-5, with a possible D match to TRBD1 (5 bases). V gave up 1 base and J gave up 2 bases, with 8 bases separating them. The germline gives CDR1 SGHAT, CDR2 FQNNGV. This CDR3 is built from 14 residues. The CDR3 loop reads CASSLGTTQETQYF. The CDR3 DNA reads as TGTGCCAGCAGCTTAGGGACAACTCAAGAGACCCAGTACTTC.

The J gene is TRBJ2-1, the V gene TRBV1; the D call in the table, TRBD2, was not verified against the DNA. TRBV1 is recorded as a pseudogene. The CDR3 is 18 amino acids. In nucleotides, the CDR3 is TGCACCAGCAGCCAAGATAGGCTATCAAGGAGCTCCTACAATGAGCAGTTCTTC. This sequence encodes CTSSQDRLSRSSYNEQFF.

The V gene is TRBV28, the J gene TRBJ2-7; D is uncertain. Deletions cut 1 base from V and 0 bases from J, with 10 bases between. In germline, CDR1 is MDHEN, CDR2 SYDVKM. The length of the CDR3 is 15 residues. DNA for the CDR3: TGTGCCAGCAGTTTATTTGTCCGCGGCTCCTACGAGCAGTACTTC. Translation: CASSLFVRGSYEQYF.